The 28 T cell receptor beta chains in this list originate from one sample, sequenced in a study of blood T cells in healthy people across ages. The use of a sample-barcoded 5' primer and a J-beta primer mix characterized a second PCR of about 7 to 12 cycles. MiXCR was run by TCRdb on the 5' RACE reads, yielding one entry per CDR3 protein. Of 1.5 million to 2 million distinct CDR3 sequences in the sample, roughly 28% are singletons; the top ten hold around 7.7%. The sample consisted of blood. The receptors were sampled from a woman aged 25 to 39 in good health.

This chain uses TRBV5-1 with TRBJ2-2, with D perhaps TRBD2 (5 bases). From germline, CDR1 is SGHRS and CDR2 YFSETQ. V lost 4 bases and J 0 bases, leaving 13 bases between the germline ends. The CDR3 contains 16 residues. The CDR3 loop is CASSLRATTNTGELFF. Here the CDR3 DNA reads TGCGCCAGCAGCCTGCGGGCCACGACGAACACCGGGGAGCTGTTTTTT.

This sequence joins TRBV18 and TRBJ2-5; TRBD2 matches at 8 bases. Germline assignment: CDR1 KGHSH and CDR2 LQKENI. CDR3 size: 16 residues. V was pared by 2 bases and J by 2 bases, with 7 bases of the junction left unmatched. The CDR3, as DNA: TGTGCCAGCTCACCATTAGCGGCGGGGGGACAAGAGACCCAGTACTTC. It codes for CASSPLAAGGQETQYF. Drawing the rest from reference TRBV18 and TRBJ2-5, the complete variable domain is NAGVMQNPRHLVRRRGQEARLRCSPMKGHSHVYWYRQLPEEGLKFMVYLQKENIIDESGMPKERFSAEFPKEGPSILRIQQVVRGDSAAYFCASSPLAAGGQETQYFGPGTRLLVL.

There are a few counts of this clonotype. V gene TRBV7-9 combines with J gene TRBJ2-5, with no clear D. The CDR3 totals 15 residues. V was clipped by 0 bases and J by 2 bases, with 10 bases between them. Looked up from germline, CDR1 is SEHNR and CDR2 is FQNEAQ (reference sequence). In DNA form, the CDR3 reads TGTGCCAGCAGCTTAGCCCCCTGGGAACAAGAGACCCAGTACTTC. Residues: CASSLAPWEQETQYF.

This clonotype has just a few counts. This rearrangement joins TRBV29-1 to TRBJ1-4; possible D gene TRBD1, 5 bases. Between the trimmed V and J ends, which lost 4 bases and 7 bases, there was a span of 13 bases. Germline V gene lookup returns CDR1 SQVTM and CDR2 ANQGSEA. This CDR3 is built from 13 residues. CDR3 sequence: CSVVSGDGEKLFF. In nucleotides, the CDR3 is TGCAGCGTTGTATCGGGGGATGGTGAAAAACTGTTTTTT.

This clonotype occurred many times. The CDR3 sequence is CSVSTGSSGANVLTF. The CDR3 bases are TGCAGCGTCTCCACAGGGAGCTCTGGGGCCAACGTCCTGACTTTC. This sequence joins TRBV29-1 and TRBJ2-6; D may be TRBD1 (6 bases). Germline assignment: CDR1 SQVTM and CDR2 ANQGSEA. V was trimmed by 6 bases and J by 0 bases, leaving 12 bases between them. This CDR3 has 15 amino acids.

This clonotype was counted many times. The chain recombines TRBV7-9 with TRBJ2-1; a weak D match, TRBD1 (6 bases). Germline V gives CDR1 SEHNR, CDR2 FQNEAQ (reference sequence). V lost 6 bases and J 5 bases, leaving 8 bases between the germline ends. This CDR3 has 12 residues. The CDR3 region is CASRDRNNEQFF. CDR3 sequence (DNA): TGTGCCAGCAGGGACAGAAACAATGAGCAGTTCTTC.

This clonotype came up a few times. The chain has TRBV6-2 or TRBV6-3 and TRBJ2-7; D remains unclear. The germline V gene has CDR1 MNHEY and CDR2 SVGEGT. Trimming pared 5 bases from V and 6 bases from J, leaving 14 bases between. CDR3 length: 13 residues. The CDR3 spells CASSPWTTLEQYF. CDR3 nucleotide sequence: TGTGCCAGCAGTCCCTGGACGACGCTCGAGCAGTACTTC.

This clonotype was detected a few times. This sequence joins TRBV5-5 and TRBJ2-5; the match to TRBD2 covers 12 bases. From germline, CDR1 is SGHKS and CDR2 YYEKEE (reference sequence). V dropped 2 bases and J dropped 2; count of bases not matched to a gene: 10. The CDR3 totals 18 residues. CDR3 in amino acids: CASSFPSGTSGPQETQYF. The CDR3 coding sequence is TGTGCCAGCAGCTTCCCCTCCGGGACTAGCGGGCCTCAAGAGACCCAGTACTTC.

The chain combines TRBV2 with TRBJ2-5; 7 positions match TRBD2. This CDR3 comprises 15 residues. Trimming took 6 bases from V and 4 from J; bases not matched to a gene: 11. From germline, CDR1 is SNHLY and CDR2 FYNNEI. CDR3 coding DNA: TGTGCCAGCAGGCATGAGCGGGACTTCAGAGAGACCCAGTACTTC. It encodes CASRHERDFRETQYF.

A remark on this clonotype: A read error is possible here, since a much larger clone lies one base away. The CDR3 region is CASSLTGQGTSHEQYF. For the CDR3, the DNA is TGTGCCAGCAGTCTCACCGGACAGGGGACCTCCCACGAGCAGTACTTC. The V call is TRBV6-6, the J call TRBJ2-7; 9 positions agree with TRBD1. Germline V gene sequence: CDR1 MNHNY, CDR2 SVGAGI (reference sequence). The CDR3 totals 16 residues.

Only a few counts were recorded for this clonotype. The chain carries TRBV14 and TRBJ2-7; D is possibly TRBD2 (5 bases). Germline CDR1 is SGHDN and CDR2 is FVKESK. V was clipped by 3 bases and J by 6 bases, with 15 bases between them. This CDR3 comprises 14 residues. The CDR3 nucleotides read TGTGCCAGCAGCCACTTACTAGATTCCCTCGAGCAGTACTTC. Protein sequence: CASSHLLDSLEQYF.

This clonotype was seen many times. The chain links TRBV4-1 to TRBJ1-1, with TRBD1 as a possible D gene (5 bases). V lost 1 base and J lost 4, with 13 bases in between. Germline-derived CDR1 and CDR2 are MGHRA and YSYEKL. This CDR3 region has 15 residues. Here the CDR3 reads CASSQVGGLSTEAFF. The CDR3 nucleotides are TGCGCCAGCAGCCAAGTGGGGGGTCTGAGCACTGAAGCTTTCTTT.

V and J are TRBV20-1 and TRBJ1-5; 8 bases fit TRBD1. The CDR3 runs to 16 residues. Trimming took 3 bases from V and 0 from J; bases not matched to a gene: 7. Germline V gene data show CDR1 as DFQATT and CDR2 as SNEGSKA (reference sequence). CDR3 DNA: TGCAGTGCTAGGGCGACAGGGGACCTTAGCAATCAGCCCCAGCATTTT. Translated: CSARATGDLSNQPQHF.

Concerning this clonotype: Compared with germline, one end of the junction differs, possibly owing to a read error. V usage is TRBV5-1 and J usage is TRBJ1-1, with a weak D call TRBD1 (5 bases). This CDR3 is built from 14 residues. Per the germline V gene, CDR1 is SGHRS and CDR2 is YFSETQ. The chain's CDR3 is CAGSLRGRNTEAFF. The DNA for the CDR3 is TGCGCCGGCAGCTTGCGGGGCAGGAACACTGAAGCTTTCTTT.

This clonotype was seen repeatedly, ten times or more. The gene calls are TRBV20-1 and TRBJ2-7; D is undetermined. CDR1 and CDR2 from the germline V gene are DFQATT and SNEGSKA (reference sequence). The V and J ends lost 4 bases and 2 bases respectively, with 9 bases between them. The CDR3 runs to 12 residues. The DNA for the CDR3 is TGCAGTGCTATTGGCAGTGCCTACGAGCAGTACTTC. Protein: CSAIGSAYEQYF.

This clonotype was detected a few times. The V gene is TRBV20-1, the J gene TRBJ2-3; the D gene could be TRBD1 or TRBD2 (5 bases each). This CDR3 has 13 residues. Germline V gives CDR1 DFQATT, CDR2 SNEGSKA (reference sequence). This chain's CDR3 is CSAGTPPTDTQYF. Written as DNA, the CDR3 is TGCAGCGCCGGGACCCCCCCAACGGATACGCAGTATTTT.

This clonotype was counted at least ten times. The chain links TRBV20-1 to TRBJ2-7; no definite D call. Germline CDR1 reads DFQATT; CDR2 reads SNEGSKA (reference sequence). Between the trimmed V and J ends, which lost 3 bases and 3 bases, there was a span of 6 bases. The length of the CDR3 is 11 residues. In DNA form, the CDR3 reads TGCAGTGCTAGTCCGGGCTACGAGCAGTACTTC. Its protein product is CSASPGYEQYF.

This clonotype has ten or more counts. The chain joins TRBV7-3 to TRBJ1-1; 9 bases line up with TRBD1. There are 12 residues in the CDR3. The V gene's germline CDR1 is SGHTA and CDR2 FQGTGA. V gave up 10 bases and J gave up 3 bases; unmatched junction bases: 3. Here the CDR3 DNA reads TGTGCCACCGGACAGGGGCACACTGAAGCTTTCTTT. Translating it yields CATGQGHTEAFF.

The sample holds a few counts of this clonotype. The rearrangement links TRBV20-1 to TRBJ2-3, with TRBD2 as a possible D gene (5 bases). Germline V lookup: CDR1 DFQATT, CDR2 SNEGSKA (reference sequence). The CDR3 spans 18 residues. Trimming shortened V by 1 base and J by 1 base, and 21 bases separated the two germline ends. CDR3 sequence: CSARGPLGSAFGTDTQYF. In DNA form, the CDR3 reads TGCAGTGCTAGAGGACCCCTGGGTAGCGCGTTTGGCACAGATACGCAGTATTTT.

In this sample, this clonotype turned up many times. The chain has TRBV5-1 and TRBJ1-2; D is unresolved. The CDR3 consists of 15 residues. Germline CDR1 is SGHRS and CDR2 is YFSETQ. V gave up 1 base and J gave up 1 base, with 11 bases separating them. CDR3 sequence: CASSLSLPDNYGYTF. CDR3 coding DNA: TGCGCCAGCAGCTTGTCTCTTCCGGATAACTATGGCTACACCTTC.

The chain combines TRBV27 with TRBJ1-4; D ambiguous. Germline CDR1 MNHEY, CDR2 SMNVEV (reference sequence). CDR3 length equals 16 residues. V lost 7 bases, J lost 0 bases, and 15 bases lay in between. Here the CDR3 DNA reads TGTGCCAGCACTCCAAAATCCTCTGCAACTAATGAAAAACTGTTTTTT. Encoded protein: CASTPKSSATNEKLFF.

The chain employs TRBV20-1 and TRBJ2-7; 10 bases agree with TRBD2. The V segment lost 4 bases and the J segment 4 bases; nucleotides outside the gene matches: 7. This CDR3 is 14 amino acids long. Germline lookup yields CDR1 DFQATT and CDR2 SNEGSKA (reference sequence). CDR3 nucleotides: TGCAGTGCTAACAAAGCGGGAGGGGCATACGAGCAGTACTTC. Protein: CSANKAGGAYEQYF.

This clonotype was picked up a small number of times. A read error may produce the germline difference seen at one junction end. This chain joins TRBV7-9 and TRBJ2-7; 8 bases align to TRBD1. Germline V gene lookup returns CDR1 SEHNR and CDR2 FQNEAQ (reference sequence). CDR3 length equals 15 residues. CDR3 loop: CAGSDPRGRVYEQYF. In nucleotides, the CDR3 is TGTGCCGGCAGCGATCCCAGGGGGCGCGTATACGAGCAGTACTTC. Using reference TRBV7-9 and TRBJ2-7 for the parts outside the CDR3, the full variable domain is DTGVSQNPRHKITKRGQNVTFRCDPISEHNRLYWYRQTLGQGPEFLTYFQNEAQLEKSRLLSDRFSAERPKGSFSTLEIQRTEQGDSAMYLCAGSDPRGRVYEQYFGPGTRLTVT.

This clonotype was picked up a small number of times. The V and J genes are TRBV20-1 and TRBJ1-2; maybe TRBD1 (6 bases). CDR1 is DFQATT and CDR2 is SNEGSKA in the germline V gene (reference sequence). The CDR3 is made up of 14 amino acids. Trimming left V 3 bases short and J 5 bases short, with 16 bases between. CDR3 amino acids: CSARELGTSYGYTF. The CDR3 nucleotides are TGCAGTGCTAGGGAGCTCGGGACAAGTTATGGCTACACCTTC.

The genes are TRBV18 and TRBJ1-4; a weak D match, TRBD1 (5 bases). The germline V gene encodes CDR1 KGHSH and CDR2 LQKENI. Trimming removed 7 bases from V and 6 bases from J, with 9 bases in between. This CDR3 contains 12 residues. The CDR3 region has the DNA TGTGCCAGCTGGGGGGTTGATGAAAAACTGTTTTTT. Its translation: CASWGVDEKLFF.

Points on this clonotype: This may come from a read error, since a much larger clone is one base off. Here the CDR3 DNA reads TGTGCCAGCAGTGATCCGACAGATGGCTACACCTTC. Amino acids: CASSDPTDGYTF. The J gene is TRBJ1-2, the V gene TRBV6-6; tentatively, D is TRBD1 (5 bases). This CDR3 has 12 residues. CDR1 is MNHNY and CDR2 is SVGAGI in the germline V gene (reference sequence). V lost 5 bases and J lost 6, with 10 bases in between.

The CDR3 here is CASSHEGKGRSGETQYF. CDR3 in DNA: TGCGCCAGCAGCCACGAAGGGAAAGGGCGGTCGGGAGAGACCCAGTACTTC. The J gene is TRBJ2-5, the V gene TRBV4-1; D is unresolved. Germline V CDR1 and CDR2: MGHRA, YSYEKL. The CDR3 length is 17 residues. Deletions cut 3 bases from V and 4 bases from J, with 21 bases between.

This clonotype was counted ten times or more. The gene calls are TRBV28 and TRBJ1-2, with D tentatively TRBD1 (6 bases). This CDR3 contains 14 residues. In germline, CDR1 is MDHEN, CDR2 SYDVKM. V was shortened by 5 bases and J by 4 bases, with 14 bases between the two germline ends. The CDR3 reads CASSNITGIYGYTF. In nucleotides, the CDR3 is TGTGCCAGCAGTAACATAACAGGGATCTATGGCTACACCTTC.